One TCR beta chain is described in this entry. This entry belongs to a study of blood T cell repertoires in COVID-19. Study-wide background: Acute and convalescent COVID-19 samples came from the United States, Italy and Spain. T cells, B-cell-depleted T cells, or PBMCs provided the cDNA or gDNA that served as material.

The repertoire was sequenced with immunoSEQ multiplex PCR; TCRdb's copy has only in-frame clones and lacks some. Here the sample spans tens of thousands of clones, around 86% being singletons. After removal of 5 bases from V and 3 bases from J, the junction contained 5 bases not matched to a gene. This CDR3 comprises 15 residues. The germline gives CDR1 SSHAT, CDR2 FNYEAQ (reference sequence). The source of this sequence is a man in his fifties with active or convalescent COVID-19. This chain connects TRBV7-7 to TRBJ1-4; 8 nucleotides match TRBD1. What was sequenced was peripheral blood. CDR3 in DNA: TGTGCCAGCAGCAAAGAACAGGGGGCTAATGAAAAACTGTTTTTT. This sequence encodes CASSKEQGANEKLFF.